Sequencing of this T cell receptor beta chain was carried out in a study of neurological immune-mediated disorders. Findings and caveats of the study: The greatest TCR clonal expansion appeared in HTLV-1-associated myelopathy and the smallest, falling below healthy controls, in multiple sclerosis. No sharing of CDR3 amino acid sequences was observed among expanded clones across subjects, suggesting private repertoires in all groups.

5'RACE employing 10-nucleotide random UMIs yielded the cDNA. TCRdb re-called the 5' RACE reads with MiXCR, one entry per CDR3 protein. This table has 77,000 or so distinct CDR3 sequences, 9.4% appearing once. The starting material, 2 million PBMCs stored at -80 C, gave rise to the unsorted libraries. This clonotype was found many times. Antigen: not known. The CDR3 consists of 13 residues. CDR1 is SGHAT, CDR2 FQNNGV, per germline. Unmatched junction bases numbered 5, after V lost 5 bases and J lost 5 bases. The sequence derives from a man aged 50 or older in good health. The sample was PBMCs. This chain uses TRBV11-2 with TRBJ1-2; 7 bases are a match to TRBD1. CDR3 sequence reads: CASSEGQKYGYTF. The CDR3 bases are TGTGCCAGCAGCGAGGGACAGAAATATGGCTACACCTTC.